These 18 T cell receptor beta chains were sequenced from one sample in a study of T cells in tuberculosis. The time point denotes: new active TB diagnosis, blood taken before or within 7 days of starting treatment. Sequencing used immunoSEQ multiplex PCR; TCRdb keeps in-frame clones, though not all of them. The sample has tens of thousands of clones, 70% to 85% seen once; the top ten hold more than 13%. The source was PBMCs, collected at tuberculosis diagnosis. The receptors were gathered from an adult with tuberculosis.

This chain links TRBV9 with TRBJ2-7; TRBD1 matches at 9 bases. There are 14 residues in the CDR3. V was clipped by 2 bases and J by 7 bases; unmatched bases: 7. Germline V CDR1 and CDR2: SGDLS, YYNGEE. The CDR3 DNA follows: TGTGCCAGCAGCGTCTGGACAGGGGAGGGGGAGCAGTACTTC. Encoded protein: CASSVWTGEGEQYF.

The chain employs TRBV27 and TRBJ1-4; D not resolved. Trimming cost V 5 bases and J 6 bases, with 16 bases left between them. CDR1 is MNHEY, CDR2 SMNVEV, per germline (reference sequence). The CDR3 totals 15 residues. CDR3 sequence (DNA): TGTGCCAGCAGTCCCGTAGGAGGGTCCTATGAAAAACTGTTTTTT. Translated: CASSPVGGSYEKLFF.

This chain connects TRBV25-1 to TRBJ2-1; TRBD1 agrees at 12 bases. Trimming removed 3 bases from V and 9 bases from J; junction bases left unmatched: 9. This CDR3 is 16 amino acids long. CDR1 is MGHDK and CDR2 is SYGVNS in the germline V gene. The CDR3 region is CASSDPGQGALGEQFF. The CDR3 region has the DNA TGTGCCAGCAGTGACCCGGGACAGGGGGCCTTGGGTGAGCAGTTCTTC.

The chain links TRBV18 to TRBJ2-3; 8 bases fit TRBD2. In germline, CDR1 is KGHSH, CDR2 LQKENI. Unmatched junction bases numbered 16, after V lost 0 bases and J lost 8 bases. This CDR3 has 18 residues. DNA for the CDR3: TGTGCCAGCTCACCACCAAGAAAGCCGTCTGCGGGAGGTCGTACGCAGTATTTT. Amino acid sequence: CASSPPRKPSAGGRTQYF.

This chain links TRBV4-2 with TRBJ2-1; 9 positions agree with TRBD2. J was trimmed by 8 bases and V by 0 bases; bases with no gene match: 8. The CDR3 extends over 16 amino acids. CDR1 and CDR2 from the germline V gene are LGHNA and YNFKEQ. DNA of the CDR3: TGTGCCAGCAGCCAAGATCGATTAGCGGGAGATCATGAGCAGTTCTTC. Amino acid sequence: CASSQDRLAGDHEQFF.

This chain links TRBV28 with TRBJ2-7; D is perhaps TRBD2 (5 bases). The CDR3 is 15 residues long. The V end was cut by 3 bases, the J end by 5 bases, with 17 bases between. Germline V CDR1 and CDR2: MDHEN, SYDVKM. CDR3 nucleotides: TGTGCCAGCAGTTTGGTAGTGTCGGGATATGACGAGCAGTACTTC. Translated: CASSLVVSGYDEQYF.

V is TRBV9 and J is TRBJ1-2, with D possibly matching TRBD1 (5 bases). The germline V and J ends were trimmed by 1 base and 11 bases, with 12 bases remaining between them. Looked up from germline, CDR1 is SGDLS and CDR2 is YYNGEE. CDR3 length: 12 residues. The CDR3 bases are TGTGCCAGCAGCGTAAGGGGTTTAGGGTACACCTTC. Translated, it gives CASSVRGLGYTF.

The chain employs TRBV28 and TRBJ2-7; D possibly corresponds to TRBD2 (6 bases). Trimming took 7 bases from V and 6 from J, leaving 22 bases between them. The CDR3 runs 15 residues. Germline CDR1 and CDR2: MDHEN and SYDVKM. The CDR3 DNA reads TGTGCCAGCACCAACGGGGGTGCAGGGTCCGGCGAGCAGTACTTC. As protein: CASTNGGAGSGEQYF.

V usage is TRBV6-5 and J usage is TRBJ1-4; 9 nucleotides match TRBD1. The CDR3 totals 15 residues. Trimming cost V 4 bases and J 7 bases; bases outside gene matches: 7. Germline CDR1 reads MNHEY; CDR2 reads SVGAGI. The CDR3 nucleotides read TGTGCCAGCAGTTCTACCGGGACAGGGCGTGAAAAACTGTTTTTT. As protein: CASSSTGTGREKLFF.

The V call is TRBV5-4, the J call TRBJ2-2, with D hard to call. Trimming took 5 bases from V and 0 from J, leaving 11 bases between them. Germline CDR1 reads SGHNT; CDR2 reads YYREEE (reference sequence). The CDR3 spans 15 residues. The CDR3 sequence: CASSQKESNTGELFF. CDR3 DNA sequence: TGTGCCAGCAGTCAGAAAGAATCGAACACCGGGGAGCTGTTTTTT. The full variable domain, its missing parts supplied by reference TRBV5-4 and TRBJ2-2, is ETGVTQSPTHLIKTRGQQVTLRCSSQSGHNTVSWYQQALGQGPQFIFQYYREEENGRGNFPPRFSGLQFPNYSSELNVNALELDDSALYLCASSQKESNTGELFFGEGSRLTVL.

This clone was detected only a few times. J is TRBJ2-1 and V is TRBV30, with TRBD1 matching 12 bases. Germline V gene sequence: CDR1 GTSNPN, CDR2 SVGIG (reference sequence). The CDR3 loop spans 15 amino acids. Trimming removed 3 bases from V and 8 bases from J; junction bases left unmatched: 8. This CDR3 is CAWSEGTGGRYEQFF. CDR3 in DNA: TGTGCCTGGAGCGAAGGGACAGGGGGCAGGTATGAGCAGTTCTTC.

The rearrangement joins TRBV29-1 to TRBJ2-7; D may be TRBD1 (6 bases). The CDR3 runs to 13 residues. Germline lookup yields CDR1 SQVTM and CDR2 ANQGSEA. Trimming pared 6 bases from V and 2 bases from J, leaving 14 bases between. CDR3 sequence: CSVSGTSTYEQYF. In DNA form, the CDR3 reads TGCAGCGTCTCCGGGACATCTACCTACGAGCAGTACTTC.

CDR3 in amino acids: CASSESGTADFPQYF. CDR3 sequence (DNA): TGTGCCAGCAGTGAAAGTGGGACAGCGGACTTTCCCCAGTACTTC. V and J are TRBV25-1 and TRBJ2-5; 7 bases agree with TRBD1. The CDR3 extends over 15 amino acids. The trim removed 2 bases at V and 9 bases at J, leaving 12 bases unmatched. Per germline, CDR1 MGHDK and CDR2 SYGVNS.

This chain joins TRBV9 and TRBJ2-1; 13 nucleotides align to TRBD2. CDR3 length equals 19 residues. Germline V gene lookup returns CDR1 SGDLS and CDR2 YYNGEE. The trim removed 2 bases at V and 0 bases at J, leaving 8 bases unmatched. In DNA form, the CDR3 reads TGTGCCAGCAGCGTCCCCGGGACTAGCGGGGACCTCTCCTACAATGAGCAGTTCTTC. Translating it yields CASSVPGTSGDLSYNEQFF.

This sequence joins TRBV29-1 and TRBJ2-5, with 9 bases fitting TRBD2. Trimming cost V 4 bases and J 3 bases; bases outside gene matches: 9. Germline V gene lookup returns CDR1 SQVTM and CDR2 ANQGSEA. CDR3 length: 15 amino acids. The CDR3 nucleotides read TGCAGCGTTGGGAATAGGGCGGGAGGGGAAGAGACCCAGTACTTC. The encoded protein is CSVGNRAGGEETQYF.

The chain employs TRBV5-1 and TRBJ2-3; 8 nucleotides agree with TRBD2. CDR3 length equals 16 residues. V was pared by 4 bases and J by 2 bases, with 9 bases of the junction left unmatched. Per germline, CDR1 SGHRS and CDR2 YFSETQ. For the CDR3, the DNA is TGCGCCAGCAGCCCGTCCCTGACTAGCGACACAGATACGCAGTATTTT. It encodes CASSPSLTSDTDTQYF.

This chain joins TRBV28 and TRBJ2-7, with 7 positions matching TRBD1. V lost 4 bases and J lost 4; bases outside the gene matches: 7. The CDR3 covers 14 residues. Germline-derived CDR1 and CDR2 are MDHEN and SYDVKM. The CDR3 region is CASSSGTDAYEQYF. DNA of the CDR3: TGTGCCAGCAGTTCAGGGACAGACGCTTACGAGCAGTACTTC.

As DNA, the CDR3 is TGTGCCAGCAGCTTTTACACCGGGACAGGGGTAGGGAATGAGCAGTTCTTC. Amino acids: CASSFYTGTGVGNEQFF. This chain links TRBV5-6 with TRBJ2-1, with TRBD1 identical over 10 bases. The length of the CDR3 is 17 residues. Germline V gene data show CDR1 as SGHDT and CDR2 as YYEEEE. Trimming removed 2 bases from V and 7 bases from J; junction bases left unmatched: 12.